A selection of T cell receptor beta chains follows, all from one sample in a study of vaccination and CD4 T cells after COVID-19. TCRdb reanalysed the PCR reads using MiXCR and keeps one entry per CDR3 protein. The table shows around 21,000 distinct CDR3 sequences, with over 50% occurring only once. Their antigens are not known. The sequenced sample consisted of CD4+ T cells from blood, cultured in vitro. The receptor source for this set is a human donor who had recovered from COVID-19. CDR3s include the opening cysteine and the closing phenylalanine or tryptophan. D genes are given only for firm matches. Clone size is not always given. Where it is, it says once, few, many or a class for expanded clones.

d_gene: .
v_gene: TRBV27
j_gene: TRBJ2-1
abundance: .
CDR3aa: CASRPDREGLNEQFF
CDR3nt: TGTGCCAGCAGACCCGACAGGGAGGGGCTCAATGAGCAGTTCTTC

d_gene: .
v_gene: TRBV7-9
j_gene: TRBJ1-1
abundance: .
CDR3aa: CASTLQSNVNTEAFF
CDR3nt: TGTGCCAGCACCTTACAGTCCAATGTGAACACTGAAGCTTTCTTT

d_gene: TRBD1
v_gene: TRBV7-3
j_gene: TRBJ1-6
abundance: few
CDR3aa: CASSPTGDNSPLHF
CDR3nt: TGTGCCAGCAGCCCAACAGGGGATAATTCACCCCTCCACTTT

d_gene: .
v_gene: TRBV19
j_gene: TRBJ1-2
abundance: .
CDR3aa: CASSIEGYGYTF
CDR3nt: TGTGCCAGTAGTATAGAGGGCTATGGCTACACCTTC

d_gene: .
v_gene: TRBV5-1
j_gene: TRBJ2-1
abundance: .
CDR3aa: CASSYPTGRNEQFF
CDR3nt: TGCGCCAGCAGCTACCCTACAGGGCGCAATGAGCAGTTCTTC

d_gene: .
v_gene: TRBV28
j_gene: TRBJ1-2
abundance: few
CDR3aa: CASTKAGHGGYTF
CDR3nt: TGTGCCAGCACCAAAGCGGGACACGGAGGCTACACCTTC

d_gene: TRBD2
v_gene: TRBV6-1
j_gene: TRBJ2-1
abundance: once
CDR3aa: CASSRVAGGLNEQFF
CDR3nt: TGTGCCAGCAGTAGAGTAGCGGGGGGGCTCAATGAGCAGTTCTTC

d_gene: .
v_gene: TRBV6-2/TRBV6-3
j_gene: TRBJ2-1
abundance: few
CDR3aa: CASSSQDRRDNEQFF
CDR3nt: TGTGCCAGCAGTTCCCAGGATAGACGGGACAATGAGCAGTTCTTC

d_gene: TRBD1
v_gene: TRBV19
j_gene: TRBJ1-3
abundance: few
CDR3aa: CASRTGSRSGNTIYF
CDR3nt: TGTGCCAGTAGGACAGGGAGCCGCTCTGGAAACACCATATATTTT

d_gene: .
v_gene: TRBV5-4
j_gene: TRBJ1-1
abundance: few
CDR3aa: CASSFLGSTEAFF
CDR3nt: TGTGCCAGCAGCTTTTTAGGCAGCACTGAAGCTTTCTTT

d_gene: .
v_gene: TRBV28
j_gene: TRBJ2-2
abundance: few
CDR3aa: CASSLHTAITGELFF
CDR3nt: TGTGCCAGCAGTCTTCATACTGCGATCACCGGGGAGCTGTTTTTT

d_gene: .
v_gene: TRBV30
j_gene: TRBJ1-1
abundance: few
CDR3aa: CAGRLNTEAFF
CDR3nt: TGTGCCGGGAGACTGAACACTGAAGCTTTCTTT

d_gene: TRBD2
v_gene: TRBV11-3
j_gene: TRBJ2-2
abundance: once
CDR3aa: CASSLPLSWAGGTGELFF
CDR3nt: TGTGCCAGCAGCTTACCGCTATCCTGGGCGGGGGGGACCGGGGAGCTGTTTTTT

d_gene: TRBD1
v_gene: TRBV15
j_gene: TRBJ1-4
abundance: few
CDR3aa: CATSRGQGQGATNEKLFF
CDR3nt: TGTGCCACCAGCAGAGGTCAAGGACAGGGTGCAACTAATGAAAAACTGTTTTTT

d_gene: .
v_gene: TRBV6-1
j_gene: TRBJ2-2
abundance: .
CDR3aa: CASRTAMNTGELFF
CDR3nt: TGTGCCAGCAGGACAGCCATGAACACCGGGGAGCTGTTTTTT

d_gene: TRBD1
v_gene: TRBV7-8
j_gene: TRBJ1-2
abundance: few
CDR3aa: CASSLRDRDGYTF
CDR3nt: TGTGCCAGCAGCCTGAGGGACAGGGACGGCTACACCTTC

d_gene: TRBD2
v_gene: TRBV20-1
j_gene: TRBJ2-5
abundance: .
CDR3aa: CSARDVLAGRPQETQYF
CDR3nt: TGCAGTGCTAGAGATGTACTAGCGGGAAGACCGCAAGAGACCCAGTACTTC

d_gene: .
v_gene: TRBV24-1
j_gene: TRBJ1-1
abundance: .
CDR3aa: CATSDWQGEAFF
CDR3nt: TGTGCCACCAGTGATTGGCAGGGCGAAGCTTTCTTT

d_gene: .
v_gene: TRBV2
j_gene: TRBJ1-5
abundance: .
CDR3aa: CASSTYYSNQPQHF
CDR3nt: TGTGCCAGCAGCACATATTATAGCAATCAGCCCCAGCATTTT

d_gene: TRBD1
v_gene: TRBV6-2/TRBV6-3
j_gene: TRBJ2-5
abundance: .
CDR3aa: CASSLQQGAWEKTQYF
CDR3nt: TGTGCCAGCAGTCTTCAACAGGGGGCATGGGAGAAGACCCAGTACTTC

d_gene: .
v_gene: TRBV7-2
j_gene: TRBJ1-2
abundance: .
CDR3aa: CASSPGAGTAYGYTF
CDR3nt: TGTGCCAGCAGCCCGGGGGCCGGGACGGCCTATGGCTACACCTTC

d_gene: TRBD1
v_gene: TRBV27
j_gene: TRBJ2-2
abundance: .
CDR3aa: CASRVGTGNTGELFF
CDR3nt: TGTGCCAGCAGGGTAGGGACAGGGAACACCGGGGAGCTGTTTTTT

d_gene: .
v_gene: TRBV7-9
j_gene: TRBJ1-6
abundance: .
CDR3aa: CASSLESSYNSPLHF
CDR3nt: TGTGCCAGCAGCTTAGAGAGCTCCTATAATTCACCCCTCCACTTT

d_gene: .
v_gene: TRBV2
j_gene: TRBJ1-1
abundance: .
CDR3aa: CASTTRGAGDTEAFF
CDR3nt: TGTGCCAGCACCACCCGGGGGGCGGGGGACACTGAAGCTTTCTTT

d_gene: .
v_gene: TRBV10-3
j_gene: TRBJ2-7
abundance: few
CDR3aa: CAISEFGNEQYF
CDR3nt: TGTGCCATCAGTGAGTTTGGGAACGAGCAGTACTTC

d_gene: TRBD1
v_gene: TRBV6-4
j_gene: TRBJ1-2
abundance: few
CDR3aa: CASSDTGAVGYTF
CDR3nt: TGTGCCAGCAGTGACACAGGGGCGGTCGGCTACACCTTC

d_gene: .
v_gene: TRBV5-1
j_gene: TRBJ1-6
abundance: .
CDR3aa: CASSLGQNYNSPLHF
CDR3nt: TGCGCCAGCAGCTTGGGACAGAACTATAATTCACCCCTCCACTTT

d_gene: .
v_gene: TRBV2
j_gene: TRBJ1-2
abundance: once
CDR3aa: CASSEGGLANYGYTF
CDR3nt: TGTGCCAGCAGTGAAGGGGGGTTAGCTAACTATGGCTACACCTTC

d_gene: TRBD1
v_gene: TRBV19
j_gene: TRBJ1-5
abundance: few
CDR3aa: CASRDRGNQPQHF
CDR3nt: TGTGCCAGTAGGGACAGGGGCAATCAGCCCCAGCATTTT

d_gene: .
v_gene: TRBV2
j_gene: TRBJ1-5
abundance: .
CDR3aa: CPSKRGWDRPQHF
CDR3nt: TGTCCCAGCAAACGCGGGTGGGATCGGCCCCAGCATTTT

d_gene: TRBD1
v_gene: TRBV6-1
j_gene: TRBJ1-2
abundance: .
CDR3aa: CASSRGGQNYGYTF
CDR3nt: TGTGCCAGCAGTCGAGGGGGACAGAACTATGGCTACACCTTC

d_gene: .
v_gene: TRBV30
j_gene: TRBJ1-1
abundance: .
CDR3aa: CAWRRIGDTEAFF
CDR3nt: TGTGCCTGGAGAAGGATTGGGGACACTGAAGCTTTCTTT

d_gene: .
v_gene: TRBV20-1
j_gene: TRBJ2-4
abundance: .
CDR3aa: CSARPGRVKAKNIQYF
CDR3nt: TGCAGTGCTAGACCGGGACGGGTGAAGGCCAAAAACATTCAGTACTTC

d_gene: .
v_gene: TRBV19
j_gene: TRBJ2-1
abundance: once
CDR3aa: CASSIRAGGSWSSYNEQFF
CDR3nt: TGTGCCAGTAGTATAAGGGCAGGGGGGTCTTGGAGCTCCTACAATGAGCAGTTCTTC

d_gene: .
v_gene: TRBV7-2
j_gene: TRBJ1-3
abundance: .
CDR3aa: CAPGGYGNTIYF
CDR3nt: TGTGCCCCTGGGGGGTATGGAAACACCATATATTTT

d_gene: TRBD2
v_gene: TRBV11-2
j_gene: TRBJ2-7
abundance: .
CDR3aa: CASSLDPAGSYEQYF
CDR3nt: TGTGCCAGCAGCTTAGATCCAGCGGGGAGCTACGAGCAGTACTTC

d_gene: TRBD2
v_gene: TRBV11-3
j_gene: TRBJ2-3
abundance: .
CDR3aa: CASSPGTSGGLSTDTQYF
CDR3nt: TGTGCCAGCAGCCCCGGGACTAGCGGGGGGCTAAGCACAGATACGCAGTATTTT

d_gene: .
v_gene: TRBV20-1
j_gene: TRBJ1-3
abundance: .
CDR3aa: CSARDGSYSGNTIYF
CDR3nt: TGCAGTGCTAGAGATGGATCCTACTCTGGAAACACCATATATTTT

d_gene: .
v_gene: TRBV27
j_gene: TRBJ2-1
abundance: .
CDR3aa: CASGETPSSYNEQFF
CDR3nt: TGTGCCAGCGGTGAGACACCGAGCTCCTACAATGAGCAGTTCTTC

d_gene: .
v_gene: TRBV30
j_gene: TRBJ1-5
abundance: .
CDR3aa: CAWSPGHGATPQHF
CDR3nt: TGTGCCTGGAGTCCGGGACACGGGGCCACACCCCAGCATTTT

d_gene: TRBD1
v_gene: TRBV4-2
j_gene: TRBJ1-2
abundance: .
CDR3aa: CASSQGTGGAKGYTF
CDR3nt: TGTGCCAGCAGCCAAGGAACAGGGGGCGCGAAAGGCTACACCTTC

d_gene: TRBD2
v_gene: TRBV20-1
j_gene: TRBJ2-5
abundance: .
CDR3aa: CSASKREIQETQYF
CDR3nt: TGCAGTGCGAGTAAGCGGGAAATCCAAGAGACCCAGTACTTC

d_gene: TRBD1
v_gene: TRBV7-8
j_gene: TRBJ2-1
abundance: .
CDR3aa: CASSLGWAGGNNEQFF
CDR3nt: TGTGCCAGCAGCTTAGGATGGGCAGGGGGTAACAATGAGCAGTTCTTC

d_gene: TRBD1
v_gene: TRBV5-4
j_gene: TRBJ2-3
abundance: .
CDR3aa: CASSYGQGQDTQYF
CDR3nt: TGTGCCAGCAGCTATGGACAGGGCCAAGATACGCAGTATTTT

d_gene: .
v_gene: TRBV11-2
j_gene: TRBJ1-6
abundance: .
CDR3aa: CASSLGARGGRGTPLHF
CDR3nt: TGTGCCAGCAGCTTAGGGGCAAGGGGTGGAAGAGGGACACCCCTCCACTTT

d_gene: TRBD2
v_gene: TRBV20-1
j_gene: TRBJ2-1
abundance: .
CDR3aa: CSARGGDNEQFF
CDR3nt: TGCAGTGCTAGGGGGGGGGACAATGAGCAGTTCTTC